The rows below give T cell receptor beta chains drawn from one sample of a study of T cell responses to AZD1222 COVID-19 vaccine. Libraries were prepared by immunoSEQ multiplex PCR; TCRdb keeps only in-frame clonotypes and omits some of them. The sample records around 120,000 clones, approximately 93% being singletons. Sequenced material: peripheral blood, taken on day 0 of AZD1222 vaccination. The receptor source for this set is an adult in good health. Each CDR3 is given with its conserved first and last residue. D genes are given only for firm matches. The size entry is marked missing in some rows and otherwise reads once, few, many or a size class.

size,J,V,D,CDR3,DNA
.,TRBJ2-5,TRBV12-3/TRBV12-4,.,CASSYRDKETQYF,TGTGCCAGCAGTTATAGGGACAAAGAGACCCAGTACTTC
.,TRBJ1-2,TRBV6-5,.,CASSYSRGAYGYTF,TGTGCCAGCAGTTACTCCCGGGGGGCCTATGGCTACACCTTC
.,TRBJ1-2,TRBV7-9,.,CASSPSRDYGYTF,TGTGCCAGCAGCCCCTCGCGAGACTATGGCTACACCTTC
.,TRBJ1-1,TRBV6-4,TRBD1,CASSESGTGVEAFF,TGTGCCAGCAGTGAGTCCGGGACAGGGGTAGAAGCTTTCTTT
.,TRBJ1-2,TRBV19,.,CASSTRQNGYTF,TGTGCCAGTAGTACCCGACAGAATGGCTACACCTTC
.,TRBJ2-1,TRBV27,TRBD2,CASSLRLAVGEQFF,TGTGCCAGCAGTTTGCGGCTAGCGGTGGGGGAGCAGTTCTTC
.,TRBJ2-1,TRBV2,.,CASSVLAGPYEQFF,TGTGCCAGCAGTGTTCTAGCCGGGCCATATGAGCAGTTCTTC
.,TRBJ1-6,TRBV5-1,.,CASSPTGSTYNSPLHF,TGCGCCAGCAGCCCTACAGGGTCCACCTATAATTCACCCCTCCACTTT
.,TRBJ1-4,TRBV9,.,CASSTFPTGLEREKLFF,TGTGCCAGCAGCACCTTCCCCACGGGACTGGAGAGGGAAAAACTGTTTTTT
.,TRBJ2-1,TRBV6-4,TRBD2,CASSDGVAGEGSEQFF,TGTGCCAGCAGTGACGGCGTGGCGGGAGAGGGCAGTGAGCAGTTCTTC
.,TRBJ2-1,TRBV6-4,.,CASSDSSLRGNEQFF,TGTGCCAGCAGTGACTCGAGCCTGAGGGGCAATGAGCAGTTCTTC
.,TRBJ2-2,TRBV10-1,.,CASKGTDTGELFF,TGCGCCAGCAAGGGGACCGACACCGGGGAGCTGTTTTTT
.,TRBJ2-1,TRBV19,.,CASSRQGNEQFF,TGTGCCAGTAGTAGGCAGGGAAATGAGCAGTTCTTC
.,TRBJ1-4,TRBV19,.,CASSNLFEDKGSLATNEKLFF,TGTGCCAGTAGTAACCTTTTTGAGGACAAGGGTTCCCTTGCAACTAATGAAAAACTGTTTTTT
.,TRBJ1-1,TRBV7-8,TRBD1,CASSIQGEAEAFF,TGTGCCAGCAGCATCCAGGGGGAAGCTGAAGCTTTCTTT
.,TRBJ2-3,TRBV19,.,CASSIDRQGFGTQYF,TGTGCCAGTAGTATAGATCGGCAGGGTTTTGGGACGCAGTATTTT
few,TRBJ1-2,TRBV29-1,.,CSGGQGYTF,TGCTCCGGGGGGCAGGGCTACACCTTC
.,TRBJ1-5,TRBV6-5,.,CASMVGLGSNQPQHF,TGTGCCAGCATGGTGGGGTTGGGTAGCAATCAGCCCCAGCATTTT
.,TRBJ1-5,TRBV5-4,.,CASSSDPKDQPQHF,TGTGCCAGCAGCTCAGATCCCAAGGATCAGCCCCAGCATTTT
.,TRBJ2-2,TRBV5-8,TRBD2,CASSLGTSGNTGELFF,TGTGCCAGCAGCTTGGGGACTAGCGGGAACACCGGGGAGCTGTTTTTT
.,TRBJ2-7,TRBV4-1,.,CASSQTPAGLSYEQYF,TGCGCCAGCAGCCAAACCCCGGCAGGGCTATCCTACGAGCAGTACTTC
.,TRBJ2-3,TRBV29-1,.,CSVLTQSDTQYF,TGCAGCGTGTTAACTCAGAGTGATACGCAGTATTTT
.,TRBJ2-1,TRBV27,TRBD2,CASSLSGTSGVYNEQFF,TGTGCCAGCAGTCTCTCCGGGACTAGCGGGGTGTACAATGAGCAGTTCTTC
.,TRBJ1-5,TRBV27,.,CASRLSAGSNQPQHF,TGTGCCAGCAGGCTATCGGCGGGAAGCAATCAGCCCCAGCATTTT
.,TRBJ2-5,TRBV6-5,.,CASSRTGGTQYF,TGTGCCAGCAGCCGGACCGGGGGGACCCAGTACTTC
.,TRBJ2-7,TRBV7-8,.,CASSPQSGPGAYEQYF,TGTGCCAGCAGTCCGCAATCCGGCCCGGGGGCATACGAGCAGTACTTC
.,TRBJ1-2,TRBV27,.,CASRDFGGYTF,TGTGCCAGCAGGGACTTTGGAGGCTACACCTTC
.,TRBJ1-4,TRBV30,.,CAWSVGGDEGKLFF,TGTGCCTGGAGTGTAGGAGGGGACGAGGGAAAACTGTTTTTT
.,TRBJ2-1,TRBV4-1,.,CASSQEVAGGYNEQFF,TGCGCCAGCAGCCAAGAGGTTGCGGGCGGTTACAATGAGCAGTTCTTC
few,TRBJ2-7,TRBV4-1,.,CASSQDLAPGYEQYF,TGCGCCAGCAGCCAAGACCTAGCGCCCGGTTACGAGCAGTACTTC
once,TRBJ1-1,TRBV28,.,CASSFGGTEAFF,TGTGCCAGCAGTTTCGGTGGAACTGAAGCTTTCTTT
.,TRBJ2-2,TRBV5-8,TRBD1,CASSLGDRANTGELFF,TGTGCCAGCAGCTTGGGGGACAGGGCCAACACCGGGGAGCTGTTTTTT
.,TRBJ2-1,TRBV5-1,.,CASSKDFYNEQFF,TGCGCCAGCAGCAAAGACTTCTACAATGAGCAGTTCTTC
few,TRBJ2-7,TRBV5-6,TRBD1,CASIRTGDSYEQYF,TGTGCCAGCATCCGTACAGGGGACTCCTACGAGCAGTACTTC
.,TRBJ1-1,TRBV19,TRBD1,CASSYRTGRANTEAFF,TGTGCCAGTAGTTACCGGACAGGGAGGGCGAACACTGAAGCTTTCTTT
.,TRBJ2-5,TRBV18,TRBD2,CASSLYLAGARVQETQYF,TGTGCCAGCTCACTTTATCTAGCGGGAGCACGGGTCCAAGAGACCCAGTACTTC
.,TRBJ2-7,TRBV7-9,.,CASSLEGLEQYF,TGTGCCAGCAGCTTAGAGGGGTTGGAGCAGTACTTC
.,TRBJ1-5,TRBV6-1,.,CASSEQPGQPQHF,TGTGCCAGCAGTGAACAACCCGGTCAGCCCCAGCATTTT
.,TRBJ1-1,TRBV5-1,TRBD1,CASSITGANTEAFF,TGCGCCAGCAGCATAACAGGGGCGAACACTGAAGCTTTCTTT
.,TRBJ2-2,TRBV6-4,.,CASSDLLGTGELFF,TGTGCCAGCAGTGACCTTCTAGGGACCGGGGAGCTGTTTTTT
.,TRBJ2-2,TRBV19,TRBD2,CASSIAGRATGELFF,TGTGCCAGTAGTATAGCCGGGAGGGCCACCGGGGAGCTGTTTTTT
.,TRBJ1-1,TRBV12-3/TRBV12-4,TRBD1,CASSSQGDTEAFF,TGTGCCAGCAGTTCCCAGGGGGACACTGAAGCTTTCTTT
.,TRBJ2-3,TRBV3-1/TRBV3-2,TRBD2,CASSQEAGTSTDTQYF,TGTGCCAGCAGCCAAGAAGCGGGAACTAGCACAGATACGCAGTATTTT
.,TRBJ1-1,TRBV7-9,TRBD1,CASSLVTGQGPPTFF,TGTGCCAGCAGCTTAGTAACGGGACAGGGGCCGCCGACTTTCTTT
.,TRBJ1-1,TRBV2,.,CASIYGSATTEAFF,TGTGCCAGCATCTACGGCAGCGCAACAACTGAAGCTTTCTTT
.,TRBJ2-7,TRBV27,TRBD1,CASSLGTAYEQYF,TGTGCCAGCAGTCTCGGGACAGCCTACGAGCAGTACTTC
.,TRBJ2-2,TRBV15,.,CATSRNLGQNTGELFF,TGTGCCACCAGCAGAAATCTGGGACAGAACACCGGGGAGCTGTTTTTT
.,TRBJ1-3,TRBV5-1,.,CASSLETGSGNTIYF,TGCGCCAGCAGCTTGGAGACAGGCTCTGGAAACACCATATATTTT
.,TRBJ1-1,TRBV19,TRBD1,CASTITGAATEAFF,TGTGCCAGTACCATAACAGGGGCGGCCACTGAAGCTTTCTTT
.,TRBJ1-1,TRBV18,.,CASSTTGQRDTEAFF,TGTGCCAGCTCAACTACCGGACAGCGGGACACTGAAGCTTTCTTT
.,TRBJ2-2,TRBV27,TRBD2,CASSWGGLTTGELFF,TGTGCCAGCAGTTGGGGGGGTCTAACCACCGGGGAGCTGTTTTTT
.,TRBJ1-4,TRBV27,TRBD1,CASRASTGGNEKLFF,TGTGCCAGCAGGGCATCGACAGGGGGTAATGAAAAACTGTTTTTT
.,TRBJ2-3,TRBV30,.,CAWSEPPFARASKSADTQYF,TGTGCCTGGAGTGAACCCCCCTTCGCGCGGGCCTCAAAAAGCGCAGATACGCAGTATTTT
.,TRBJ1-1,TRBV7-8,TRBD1,CASSLSRQGMNTEAFF,TGTGCCAGCAGCTTATCCCGACAGGGGATGAACACTGAAGCTTTCTTT
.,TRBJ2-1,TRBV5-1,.,CASSFGGVGSNEQFF,TGCGCCAGCAGCTTCGGCGGGGTGGGTAGCAATGAGCAGTTCTTC
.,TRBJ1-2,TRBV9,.,CASSVASGSLNYGYTF,TGTGCCAGCAGCGTAGCTAGTGGCAGCTTAAACTATGGCTACACCTTC
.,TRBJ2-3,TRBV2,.,CASSVVGATDTQYF,TGTGCCAGCAGTGTGGTGGGGGCCACAGATACGCAGTATTTT